A single sample is the source of the 8 T cell receptor beta chains below, sequenced in a study of OX40 agonist ivuxolimab in advanced cancers. Assay: immunoSEQ multiplex PCR; the TCRdb copy retains only in-frame clones and omits some. The sample holds approximately 52,000 clones; 83% are singletons and the top ten take approximately 1.1%. Specimen: CD4+ or CD8+ T cells sorted from blood, collected in a trial of the OX40 agonist ivuxolimab. The receptors originated from an adult with an advanced solid tumor such as melanoma, head and neck, liver or kidney cancer.

This chain connects TRBV2 to TRBJ2-7; D is ambiguous. The CDR3 has 13 amino acids. The germline gives CDR1 SNHLY, CDR2 FYNNEI. V lost 8 bases, J lost 6 bases, and 17 bases lay in between. The CDR3 is CASASDGSSEQYF. In DNA form, the CDR3 reads TGTGCCAGCGCGTCTGACGGCTCATCCGAGCAGTACTTC.

This chain connects TRBV4-2 to TRBJ2-1, with a weak D call TRBD2 (7 bases). The length of the CDR3 is 20 residues. The V gene lost 0 bases and the J gene lost 0 bases, with 21 bases spanning the gap. The germline V gene has CDR1 LGHNA and CDR2 YNFKEQ. The CDR3 region is CASSQDMVTGGSSSYNEQFF. The DNA of the CDR3 is TGTGCCAGCAGCCAAGATATGGTTACGGGGGGCTCTAGCTCCTACAATGAGCAGTTCTTC.

This chain connects TRBV11-3 to TRBJ2-5; 10 bases are a match to TRBD2. The length of the CDR3 is 15 residues. Per the germline V gene, CDR1 is SGHNT and CDR2 is YENEEA. V was pared by 5 bases and J by 4 bases, with 7 bases of the junction left unmatched. CDR3 coding DNA: TGTGCCAGCAGCCTTTATAGCGGGGGGCTAGAGACCCAGTACTTC. Its protein product is CASSLYSGGLETQYF. The variable domain in full, with the rest retrieved from reference TRBV11-3 and TRBJ2-5, is EAGVVQSPRYKIIEKKQPVAFWCNPISGHNTLYWYLQNLGQGPELLIRYENEEAVDDSQLPKDRFSAERLKGVDSTLKIQPAELGDSAVYLCASSLYSGGLETQYFGPGTRLLVL.

This clone has more than one count but fewer than ten. V is TRBV6-4 and J is TRBJ2-7; 7 positions match TRBD2. This CDR3 region has 13 residues. V was pared by 11 bases and J by 6 bases, with 13 bases of the junction left unmatched. Germline V gives CDR1 MRHNA, CDR2 SNTAGT. CDR3 loop: CARREWEGGEQYF. The CDR3 DNA sequence: TGTGCCCGCCGCGAGTGGGAGGGTGGCGAGCAGTACTTC.

J is TRBJ1-5 and V is TRBV7-5; the D call in the table, TRBD1, was not verified against the DNA. TRBV7-5 represents a pseudogene. The CDR3 covers 17 residues. The CDR3 here is CVRSSDVDRGPNQPQHF. CDR3 sequence (DNA): TGTGTCAGAAGCTCAGATGTCGACAGGGGGCCCAATCAGCCCCAGCATTTT.

The gene calls are TRBV25-1 and TRBJ2-2; D possibly corresponds to TRBD1 (6 bases). The CDR3 is 17 amino acids. CDR1 is MGHDK, CDR2 SYGVNS, per germline. Trimming removed 5 bases from V and 4 bases from J, with 20 bases in between. DNA for the CDR3: TGTGCCAGCAGTCCTCAACAGGGCGAAACGGGCACCGGGGAGCTGTTTTTT. As protein: CASSPQQGETGTGELFF.

The chain couples TRBV12-5 to TRBJ2-1, with D maybe TRBD2 (7 bases). V shed 1 base and J shed 2 bases, with 18 bases lying between them. The CDR3 is made up of 18 amino acids. CDR1 is LGHNT and CDR2 is FRNRAP in the germline V gene. CDR3 protein: CASGLAAWGGHPYNEQFF. CDR3 DNA: TGTGCTAGTGGTTTGGCCGCCTGGGGGGGGCACCCCTACAATGAGCAGTTCTTC.

The V and J genes are TRBV27 and TRBJ1-3; D not resolved. Trimming pared 1 base from V and 4 bases from J, leaving 5 bases between. CDR1 and CDR2 (germline): MNHEY, SMNVEV (reference sequence). The CDR3 extends over 13 amino acids. DNA of the CDR3: TGTGCCAGCAGTTTATGGAACGGAAACACCATATATTTT. It translates to CASSLWNGNTIYF.